The table lists the clone carrying this TCR beta chain with a few counts. TCR cDNA was made by 5'RACE template switching, adding a universal primer site and UMIs. TCRdb reanalysed the 5' RACE reads using MiXCR and keeps one entry per CDR3 protein. The sample records 510,000 or so distinct CDR3 sequences, roughly a fifth being singletons. This CDR3 is 14 amino acids long. J was trimmed by 3 bases and V by 7 bases; bases with no gene match: 9. The data were obtained in a study of T cells after yellow fever vaccination. This TCR derives from a man aged 25 to 40 who received the YFV17D yellow fever vaccine. Sequenced here: PBMCs, sampled 15 days after the yellow fever booster vaccination. This chain uses TRBV12-3 or TRBV12-4 with TRBJ2-7, with 7 positions matching TRBD2. CDR3: CASNWGGMGYEQYF. In DNA, the CDR3 is TGTGCCAGCAATTGGGGAGGGATGGGCTACGAGCAGTACTTC.